The clone carrying this TCR beta chain was detected only a few times. Antigen: not known. The data stem from a study of CD8 T cells in ankylosing spondylitis. Whole-study results and caveats: It appeared that ankylosing spondylitis blood was characterized by a TCR beta motif of eight highly homologous variants. As reported, disease-linked clones showed significant enrichment in matched ankylosing spondylitis synovial fluid. Disease-linked clones had a CD8+ phenotype and relatively low frequency in peripheral blood.

Each CDR3 protein gets one entry after TCRdb re-called the 5' RACE reads with MiXCR. The sample consists of under 850,000 distinct CDR3 sequences, about 20% of them appearing once. J lost 4 bases, V lost 1 base, and 9 bases had no gene match. Germline V gives CDR1 DFQATT, CDR2 SNEGSKA (reference sequence). CDR3 length equals 15 residues. The chain joins TRBV20-1 to TRBJ2-7, with 8 bases identical to TRBD2. What was sequenced was blood, either unsorted or a sorted T cell fraction (not recorded which). The TCR sequence derives from a male donor with ankylosing spondylitis. CDR3 sequence (DNA): TGCAGTGCTAGAGCGCACCCGGGGGGGACGTACGAGCAGTACTTC. Translated, it gives CSARAHPGGTYEQYF.